This entry lists 23 T cell receptor beta chains sequenced from one sample in a study of blood T cells in healthy people across ages. It was with a sample-barcoded 5' primer and a J-beta primer mix that a second PCR of about 6 to 12 cycles was run. Each CDR3 protein is one row after TCRdb ran MiXCR on the 5' RACE reads. This sample has approximately 800,000 distinct CDR3 sequences, with around three fifths found just once. The sample taken for sequencing was blood. The source of these receptors is a man aged 35-49 years in good health.

This clonotype was seen a handful of times. The chain employs TRBV9 and TRBJ2-5, with D unclear. The J call is uncertain, as TRBJ2-7 better fits the DNA end. The CDR3 runs 19 residues. The V gene's germline CDR1 is SGDLS and CDR2 YYNGEE. CDR3 residues: CASSASPSWGSRRLGEQYF. The DNA for the CDR3 is TGTGCCAGCAGCGCCTCACCTAGTTGGGGTTCGCGGCGTCTAGGCGAGCAGTACTTC.

This rearrangement joins TRBV7-3 to TRBJ2-2, with D perhaps TRBD1 (6 bases). The V end lost 3 bases, the J end lost 0 bases, and 14 bases lay between the germline ends. Germline CDR1 SGHTA, CDR2 FQGTGA. This CDR3 is 17 amino acids long. The CDR3 loop reads CASSFSRGVSNTGELFF. CDR3 nucleotide sequence: TGTGCCAGCAGCTTTAGCAGGGGTGTTTCGAACACCGGGGAGCTGTTTTTT. Complete variable domain (other parts from reference TRBV7-3 and TRBJ2-2): GAGVSQTPSNKVTEKGKYVELRCDPISGHTALYWYRQSLGQGPEFLIYFQGTGAADDSGLPNDRFFAVRPEGSVSTLKIQRTERGDSAVYLCASSFSRGVSNTGELFFGEGSRLTVL.

The chain links TRBV6-2 or TRBV6-3 to TRBJ2-5; 13 bases fit TRBD2. Germline V gene sequence: CDR1 MNHEY, CDR2 SVGEGT. The V segment lost 4 bases and the J segment 1 base; nucleotides outside the gene matches: 3. The CDR3 contains 16 residues. The chain's CDR3 is CASSLGTSGVQETQYF. The CDR3, as DNA: TGTGCCAGCAGTTTGGGGACTAGCGGGGTCCAAGAGACCCAGTACTTC.

CDR3 region: CASSLFRLEQYF. The DNA of the CDR3 is TGTGCCAGCAGTTTGTTCCGGCTCGAGCAGTACTTC. This chain links TRBV12-3 or TRBV12-4 with TRBJ2-7; no reliable D call. The CDR3 has 12 residues. Trimming took 3 bases from V and 6 from J, leaving 9 bases between them.

The chain combines TRBV20-1 with TRBJ1-3, with a tentative D call TRBD1 (5 bases). Trimming left V 0 bases short and J 2 bases short, with 11 bases between. Per the germline V gene, CDR1 is DFQATT and CDR2 is SNEGSKA (reference sequence). The CDR3 contains 15 residues. CDR3 bases: TGCAGTGCTAGAGATCATCAGGGAACTGGAAACACCATATATTTT. Translation: CSARDHQGTGNTIYF.

The V call is TRBV28, the J call TRBJ2-3; TRBD2 matches at 7 bases. CDR1 and CDR2 from the germline V gene are MDHEN and SYDVKM. With V trimmed by 7 bases and J by 3 bases, 7 bases remained unmatched. The CDR3 has 14 amino acids. The CDR3 coding sequence is TGTGCCAGCAATTCCGGGGGGATAACAGATACGCAGTATTTT. Translating it yields CASNSGGITDTQYF.

The chain couples TRBV6-2 or TRBV6-3 to TRBJ2-5; D is ambiguous. Germline CDR1 reads MNHEY; CDR2 reads SVGEGT. This CDR3 comprises 14 residues. V was pared by 7 bases and J by 7 bases, with 19 bases between. This CDR3 is CASTFTGPVGTQYF. DNA of the CDR3: TGTGCCAGCACCTTTACCGGACCAGTAGGGACCCAGTACTTC.

A single count supports this clonotype. This chain uses TRBV20-1 with TRBJ2-1; tentatively, D is TRBD1 (6 bases). This CDR3 has 15 amino acids. Germline V gene sequence: CDR1 DFQATT, CDR2 SNEGSKA (reference sequence). V was clipped by 0 bases and J by 4 bases, with 13 bases between them. This chain's CDR3 is CSARDQQGPYNEQFF. CDR3 bases: TGCAGTGCTAGAGATCAACAGGGACCGTACAATGAGCAGTTCTTC.

The chain carries TRBV5-1 and TRBJ2-2; the D gene is possibly TRBD1 (6 bases). With 4 bases removed from V and 2 bases from J, the gap between germline ends came to 18 bases. Per germline, CDR1 SGHRS and CDR2 YFSETQ. CDR3 length: 17 amino acids. The CDR3 sequence: CASSPAAGVLNTGELFF. The CDR3 DNA is TGCGCCAGCAGCCCCGCGGCAGGGGTCCTCAACACCGGGGAGCTGTTTTTT. Filled out from reference TRBV5-1 and TRBJ2-2, the complete variable domain reads KAGVTQTPRYLIKTRGQQVTLSCSPISGHRSVSWYQQTPGQGLQFLFEYFSETQRNKGNFPGRFSGRQFSNSRSEMNVSTLELGDSALYLCASSPAAGVLNTGELFFGEGSRLTVL.

The J gene is TRBJ1-2, the V gene TRBV5-5; 7 nucleotides match TRBD1. CDR3 length: 15 amino acids. The V segment lost 0 bases and the J segment 2 bases; nucleotides outside the gene matches: 4. Germline lookup yields CDR1 SGHKS and CDR2 YYEKEE (reference sequence). CDR3 in amino acids: CASSLEGAPNYGYTF. The CDR3, as DNA: TGTGCCAGCAGCTTGGAGGGGGCGCCCAACTATGGCTACACCTTC.

The chain employs TRBV9 and TRBJ2-7; 9 nucleotides align to TRBD2. The germline V gene has CDR1 SGDLS and CDR2 YYNGEE. V lost 2 bases, J lost 2 bases, and 5 bases stayed unmatched. CDR3 length equals 15 residues. The CDR3, as DNA: TGTGCCAGCAGCGTTGGTAGCGGGAGTCCCTACGAGCAGTACTTC. Translated, it gives CASSVGSGSPYEQYF.

The gene calls are TRBV7-9 and TRBJ2-7; 11 bases are shared with TRBD2. The CDR3 runs to 18 residues. Germline V lookup: CDR1 SEHNR, CDR2 FQNEAQ (reference sequence). J gave up 5 bases and V 4 bases, and 16 bases lay outside the gene matches. CDR3 coding DNA: TGTGCCAGCAGCTCGTTACTAGCGGGAGTTTCTTCAGTCGACGAGCAGTACTTC. Translation gives CASSSLLAGVSSVDEQYF.

Worth noting for this clonotype: Germline and junction disagree at one end, which may indicate a read error. The rearrangement links TRBV7-2 to TRBJ2-1; 9 bases are a match to TRBD2. CDR3 length: 15 amino acids. Germline assignment: CDR1 SGHTA and CDR2 FQGNSA. CDR3 bases: TGTGCCAGCAGCGTTAGCGGGAGCATTGGTAGTGAGCGGTTCTTC. Protein sequence: CASSVSGSIGSERFF.

This chain uses TRBV7-9 with TRBJ2-5, with TRBD2 identical over 8 bases. The CDR3 contains 13 residues. Germline CDR1 SEHNR, CDR2 FQNEAQ (reference sequence). The V and J ends lost 5 bases and 6 bases, in that order; junction bases with no gene match: 5. The CDR3 DNA reads as TGTGCCAGCAGCCCCGGGGGGGTGAAGACCCAGTACTTC. Amino acid sequence: CASSPGGVKTQYF.

The V call is TRBV28, the J call TRBJ2-4; no clear D. Trimming shortened V by 3 bases and J by 7 bases, and 7 bases separated the two germline ends. CDR3 size: 12 residues. Germline V gene lookup returns CDR1 MDHEN and CDR2 SYDVKM. DNA of the CDR3: TGTGCCAGCAGTTTGAGTCGGAACATTCAGTACTTC. It codes for CASSLSRNIQYF.

This rearrangement joins TRBV27 to TRBJ2-1, with no clear D. CDR3 length: 13 residues. Trimming left V 4 bases short and J 9 bases short, with 13 bases between. Germline V gives CDR1 MNHEY, CDR2 SMNVEV (reference sequence). CDR3 loop: CASSSNSIPEQFF. The CDR3 DNA follows: TGTGCCAGCAGTTCGAATTCGATCCCTGAGCAGTTCTTC.

CDR3 coding DNA: TGCAGTGCTAGAGATTGGAGACGGGCCACAGATACGCAGTATTTT. This encodes CSARDWRRATDTQYF. This sequence joins TRBV20-1 and TRBJ2-3; D unresolved. CDR1 DFQATT and CDR2 SNEGSKA come from the germline V gene (reference sequence). Trimming shortened V by 0 bases and J by 2 bases, and 12 bases separated the two germline ends. The CDR3 spans 15 residues.

The chain uses TRBV11-2 and TRBJ2-3, with 8 bases matching TRBD2. The junction had 3 bases not matched to a gene; V was cut back by 1 base and J by 0 bases. CDR3 length equals 16 residues. Germline CDR1 reads SGHAT; CDR2 reads FQNNGV. The CDR3 DNA reads as TGTGCCAGCAGCTTAGTAGCGGGGTTTAGCACAGATACGCAGTATTTT. This sequence encodes CASSLVAGFSTDTQYF.

J is TRBJ1-4 and V is TRBV7-9; the D is unclear. The length of the CDR3 is 13 residues. The germline CDR1 and CDR2 sequences are SEHNR and FQNEAQ (reference sequence). Trimming cost V 9 bases and J 0 bases, with 8 bases left between them. The chain's CDR3 is CASESATNEKLFF. The CDR3 DNA sequence: TGTGCCAGTGAGAGTGCAACTAATGAAAAACTGTTTTTT.

This clonotype was counted a few times. This chain connects TRBV10-3 to TRBJ2-7; D gene ambiguous. This CDR3 spans 15 amino acids. Looked up from germline, CDR1 is ENHRY and CDR2 is SYGVKD. Trimming removed 2 bases at V and 3 bases at J, with 14 bases between. The CDR3 DNA follows: TGTGCCATCAGTGAGGAGGAACCATCGTACTACGAGCAGTACTTC. It translates to CAISEEEPSYYEQYF.

The chain combines TRBV4-2 with TRBJ2-3, with TRBD2 matching over 12 bases. V lost 1 base to trimming and J lost 4 bases; unmatched junction nucleotides: 3. The CDR3 spans 16 residues. The germline V gene has CDR1 LGHNA and CDR2 YNFKEQ. The CDR3 sequence is CASSQGLAGAADTQYF. CDR3 coding DNA: TGTGCCAGCAGCCAAGGACTAGCGGGAGCCGCAGATACGCAGTATTTT.

This chain uses TRBV4-3 with TRBJ2-5; 15 bases agree with TRBD2. Germline lookup yields CDR1 LGHNA and CDR2 YSLEER. The CDR3 consists of 16 residues. V lost 3 bases to trimming and J lost 3 bases; unmatched junction nucleotides: 2. In nucleotides, the CDR3 is TGCGCCAGCAGCCAGGGGACTAGCGGGAGGAAAGAGACCCAGTACTTC. This encodes CASSQGTSGRKETQYF.

With respect to this clonotype: One junction end disagrees with the germline gene, perhaps due to a read error. V and J are TRBV29-1 and TRBJ2-3, with D tentatively TRBD2 (6 bases). The CDR3 extends over 13 amino acids. Germline V gene lookup returns CDR1 SQVTM and CDR2 ANQGSEA. This CDR3 is CSVTDTSTGTQYF. CDR3 coding DNA: TGCAGCGTTACTGATACTAGCACAGGTACGCAGTATTTT.